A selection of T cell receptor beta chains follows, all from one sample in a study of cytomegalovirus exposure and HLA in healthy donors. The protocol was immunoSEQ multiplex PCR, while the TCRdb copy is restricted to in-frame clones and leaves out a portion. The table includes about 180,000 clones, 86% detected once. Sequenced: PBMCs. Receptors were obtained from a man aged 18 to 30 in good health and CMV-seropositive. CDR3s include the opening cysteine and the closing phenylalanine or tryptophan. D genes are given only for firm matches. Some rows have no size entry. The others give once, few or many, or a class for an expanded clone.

TGCGCCAGCAGCCGCCCCCCAGGGGACACTGAAGCTTTCTTT	CASSRPPGDTEAFF	NA	TRBJ1-1	NA	TRBV4-3
TGTGCCAGCAGCCCAGCCGGCACAGGGGGGAATTCACCCCTCCACTTT	CASSPAGTGGNSPLHF	once	TRBJ1-6	TRBD1	TRBV13
TGTGCCAGCAGTTATTCCCTAGGCACCTACGAGCAGTACTTC	CASSYSLGTYEQYF	NA	TRBJ2-7	NA	TRBV6-5
TGCAGCGTTGAAGCGAGGGGGGGGACTGGCTATGGCTACACCTTC	CSVEARGGTGYGYTF	NA	TRBJ1-2	NA	TRBV29-1
TGTGCCAGCAACACCCTTGTGGGGGGGGTAAGGCATGAGCAGTTCTTC	CASNTLVGGVRHEQFF	NA	TRBJ2-1	TRBD2	TRBV2
TGCAGCGCAAGAGTAGGGGGGGGCTGGTGGCAGTTCTTC	CSARVGGGWWQFF	NA	TRBJ2-1	NA	TRBV29-1
TGTGCCAGCGGACAGGGCTATGGCTACACCTTC	CASGQGYGYTF	few	TRBJ1-2	TRBD1	TRBV28
TGTGCCAGCAGTGGCTCCACAGCGGTGCAGGGAGGTGAGCAGTTCTTC	CASSGSTAVQGGEQFF	NA	TRBJ2-1	NA	TRBV2
TGTGCCAGCAGCCCGGGACAGGGGCCAGATACGCAGTATTTT	CASSPGQGPDTQYF	NA	TRBJ2-3	TRBD1	TRBV5-8
TGTGCCAGCAGTGCAGGGACTAGCGGGAGCTACGAGCAGTACTTC	CASSAGTSGSYEQYF	NA	TRBJ2-7	TRBD2	TRBV6-1
TGTGCCAGGTCCAGGGGGCTCAACACTGAAGCTTTCTTT	CARSRGLNTEAFF	NA	TRBJ1-1	NA	TRBV21-1
TGTGCTAGTGCCCCGACTAGCGGGGTTGGTGAGACCCAGTACTTC	CASAPTSGVGETQYF	NA	TRBJ2-5	TRBD2	TRBV12-5
TGTGCCAGCAGCCCCGGGGGAGGTGAAAAACTGTTTTTT	CASSPGGGEKLFF	NA	TRBJ1-4	NA	TRBV13
TGCGCCAGCAGCCACGTGGGGGGGCAGGGTCAGCCCCAGCATTTT	CASSHVGGQGQPQHF	NA	TRBJ1-5	NA	TRBV4-1
TGTGCCAGCAGTTTTGTGGTCAGGGGCAATCAGCCCCAGCATTTT	CASSFVVRGNQPQHF	NA	TRBJ1-5	NA	TRBV28
TGTGCCAGCAGTTTTTACGACGGCAGGGGTTTAACTGAAGCTTTCTTT	CASSFYDGRGLTEAFF	NA	TRBJ1-1	NA	TRBV6-6
TGTGCCAGCAGCCCACCGGGACTAGCGAGCACAGATACGCAGTATTTT	CASSPPGLASTDTQYF	NA	TRBJ2-3	TRBD2	TRBV9
TGTGCCTGGAGTGTAGGGCCAGGGGGGCAGTATTTT	CAWSVGPGGQYF	NA	TRBJ2-3	TRBD1	TRBV30
TGTGCCAGCAGTGAACCAGGCGCTGAAGCTTTCTTT	CASSEPGAEAFF	NA	TRBJ1-1	NA	TRBV25-1
TGTGCCAGCAGCTTGGACTTCACCTCTGCAGATACGCAGTATTTT	CASSLDFTSADTQYF	NA	TRBJ2-3	NA	TRBV5-4
TGTGCCATCAGTTCTCCATGGACGGACAGGGTAAATAACTATGGCTACACCTTC	CAISSPWTDRVNNYGYTF	NA	TRBJ1-2	TRBD1	TRBV10-3
TGTGCCAGCTCACCGCCTTCGGGGATGAACACTGAAGCTTTCTTT	CASSPPSGMNTEAFF	NA	TRBJ1-1	NA	TRBV18
TGCGCCAGCAGCCAAGGGGCCGGGACAGGGGAACTCTATGGCTACACCTTC	CASSQGAGTGELYGYTF	NA	TRBJ1-2	TRBD1	TRBV4-3
TGCGCCAGCAGCCAAGATGGGGACAGGAGTTACTATGGCTACACCTTC	CASSQDGDRSYYGYTF	NA	TRBJ1-2	TRBD1	TRBV4-3
TGTGCCATCAGTGTGGCGGTCTCGAGCTCCTACGAGCAGTACTTC	CAISVAVSSSYEQYF	NA	TRBJ2-7	NA	TRBV10-3
TGTGCCAGCTCACCGTCCTCCGGGACAGGGCATTACGAGCAGTACTTC	CASSPSSGTGHYEQYF	NA	TRBJ2-7	TRBD1	TRBV18
TGCGCCAGCAGTGGTCGGACAGGGGTTTGCTGGCATTGG	CASSGRTGVCWHW	NA	TRBJ2-7	TRBD1	TRBV10-1
TGTGCCAGCCTTGGGGGGACAGGGGACACCGGGGAGCTGTTTTTT	CASLGGTGDTGELFF	NA	TRBJ2-2	TRBD1	TRBV9
TGTGCCAGCAGCTTTATCGTCACGACGGACTCCCCATGGGGCACTGAAGCTTTCTTT	CASSFIVTTDSPWGTEAFF	NA	TRBJ1-1	NA	TRBV7-9
TGTGCCCCACGAACCCGCGGGAAGTTGTCTGGAAACACCATATATTTT	CAPRTRGKLSGNTIYF	NA	TRBJ1-3	NA	TRBV10-3
TGTGCCAGCAGTGCAGGGAACTATGGCTACACCTTC	CASSAGNYGYTF	NA	TRBJ1-2	NA	TRBV2
TGTGCCTGGAGTGAATGGACAGTAACGAACACCGGGGAGCTGTTTTTT	CAWSEWTVTNTGELFF	NA	TRBJ2-2	NA	TRBV30
TGTGCCAGCTCAAAACCCTCTAGCGAGGCCTACGAGCAGTACTTC	CASSKPSSEAYEQYF	NA	TRBJ2-7	NA	TRBV18
TGTGCCAGTAGCCCACCTCTAGTGGGCGGGAATCAGCCCCAGCATTTT	CASSPPLVGGNQPQHF	NA	TRBJ1-5	NA	TRBV19
TGTGCCAGCAGTTCTGACTTTAGCTCCTACGAGCAGTACTTC	CASSSDFSSYEQYF	NA	TRBJ2-7	NA	TRBV6-5
TGTGCCAGCAGCGGTACTTTCCACAGCGATACGCAGTATTTT	CASSGTFHSDTQYF	NA	TRBJ2-3	NA	TRBV7-9
TGTGCCAGCAGTTACTCGACGCTAGTTCGGAATGAGCAGTTCTTC	CASSYSTLVRNEQFF	NA	TRBJ2-1	NA	TRBV6-5
TGTGCCAGCTCCCAAATTTCCGGGACAGGAAACATTCAGTACTTC	CASSQISGTGNIQYF	NA	TRBJ2-4	TRBD1	TRBV18
TGCAGCGTTACAGTCTACAATGAGCAGTTCTTC	CSVTVYNEQFF	NA	TRBJ2-1	NA	TRBV29-1
TGTGCCAGCAGTGAAGCCGCGGACAGGGGATTTCAGTTCTTC	CASSEAADRGFQFF	few	TRBJ2-1	TRBD1	TRBV6-1
TGTGCCAGCAGTGTGGTGGGAGGTCTGAGCTCCTACAATGAGCAGTTCTTC	CASSVVGGLSSYNEQFF	NA	TRBJ2-1	NA	TRBV6-1
TGTGCCAGTAGTATAACCTGGGACAGGGGGGATCAGCCCCAGCATTTT	CASSITWDRGDQPQHF	NA	TRBJ1-5	TRBD1	TRBV19
TGTGCCAGCAGCCAAGTTCCGGGACAGGTGAACACTGAAGCTTTCTTT	CASSQVPGQVNTEAFF	NA	TRBJ1-1	TRBD1	TRBV4-2
TGTGCCAGCAGTTTTCTGGTTCCGTTCCTCATCTCGGGAGTCGGGGACAATGAGCAGTTCTTC	CASSFLVPFLISGVGDNEQFF	NA	TRBJ2-1	NA	TRBV27
TGTGCCAGCAGCGTAGAAGGGACTGGGGTGTACGAGCAGTACTTC	CASSVEGTGVYEQYF	NA	TRBJ2-7	NA	TRBV9
TGTGCCAGCAGCCCCGGGACAGGAGACTCCTCTGGAAACACCATATATTTT	CASSPGTGDSSGNTIYF	NA	TRBJ1-3	TRBD1	TRBV13
TGTGCCATCAGTGGGAGGGAGAACGGCGAAAAACTGTTTTTT	CAISGRENGEKLFF	NA	TRBJ1-4	NA	TRBV10-3
TGTGCCAGCAGTTTGAGGGGACAGGGGGAAAAACTGTTTTTT	CASSLRGQGEKLFF	NA	TRBJ1-4	TRBD1	TRBV27
TGTGCCAGAAGCTCGGGGACAGGGGGGGAAATAGCGGCGGGTTTT	CARSSGTGGEIAAGF	NA	TRBJ1-1	NA	TRBV7-5
TGTGCCAGCAGTTTGGGGGGGACAGGGTCCCATGAGCAGTTCTTC	CASSLGGTGSHEQFF	NA	TRBJ2-1	TRBD1	TRBV28
TGTGCCAGCAGTGAAGCGGAGACGGGCGAGCAGTACTTC	CASSEAETGEQYF	NA	TRBJ2-7	NA	TRBV6-1